There are a few counts of the clone carrying this T cell receptor beta chain. The repertoire was sequenced with immunoSEQ multiplex PCR; TCRdb's copy has only in-frame clones and lacks some. The profile covers 700,000 or so clones, with approximately 85% appearing a single time and roughly 0.01% taken by the ten largest. The data belong to a study of shared T cell receptors in the human thymus. V dropped 0 bases and J dropped 8 bases, with 13 bases sitting between them. This CDR3 is 14 amino acids long. Germline V gives CDR1 MNHNY, CDR2 SVGAGI (reference sequence). This sample was shared with a second study, whose subject was human thymus T cells. As that report states: Thymic resections from corrective heart surgery supplied the tissue.

This sequence originates from a girl under three years old with a congenital heart defect. The rearrangement links TRBV6-6 to TRBJ1-2, with D possibly TRBD1 on 5 matching bases. The specimen was thymocytes. CDR3 nucleotide sequence: TGTGCCAGCAGTTACTCGGGGGAGGGTCAGGGCTACACCTTC. As protein: CASSYSGEGQGYTF.